The clone carrying this TCR beta chain was recorded at least ten times. Its antigen is unidentified. This sample stems from a study of CD8 T cells in ankylosing spondylitis. One entry per CDR3 protein results from TCRdb running MiXCR on the 5' RACE reads. This sample has about 240,000 distinct CDR3 sequences, with around 9.2% found just once. Findings and limits, study-wide: A CD8+ phenotype characterized the disease-linked clones, which were relatively rare in peripheral blood.

Germline values: CDR1 SGHDT, CDR2 YYEEEE. The CDR3 contains 15 residues. V was pared by 1 base and J by 0 bases, with 11 bases between. Sequencing was done on a sample of blood, either unsorted or a sorted T cell fraction (not recorded which). The sequence derives from a male donor with ankylosing spondylitis or in good health (not recorded which). This sequence joins TRBV5-6 and TRBJ2-7; D gene ambiguous. The CDR3 spells CASSLTPLPSYEQYF. As DNA, the CDR3 is TGTGCCAGCAGCTTGACTCCTTTACCCTCCTACGAGCAGTACTTC.